This is a list of T cell receptor beta chains from one sample in a study of blood T cell repertoires in COVID-19. Assay used: immunoSEQ multiplex PCR; TCRdb lists only in-frame clones, some missing. Of 200,000 to 250,000 clones in the sample, about 94% are singletons; the top ten hold over 0.75%. Sequenced input: peripheral blood. The receptors shown here come from a man aged 60 to 69 with COVID-19, enrolled during active disease. Each CDR3 is given without its conserved first and last residue. The order of the fields is V gene, clone size, CDR3 length, J gene, CDR3 protein. The listing skips clone size in some rows; elsewhere it reads once, few, many or a size class.

>TRBV27|once|13|TRBJ2-7
ASSPSGSGPYEQY
>TRBV6-6|-|10|TRBJ2-7
ASSPTSRGQY
>TRBV29-1|-|12|TRBJ2-7
SVELAGISYEQY
>TRBV20-1|-|12|TRBJ1-1
SASQTGMGTEAF
>TRBV4-1|-|10|TRBJ1-2
ASLSWEYGYT
>TRBV19|-|13|TRBJ2-1
ASSIARSSYNEQF
>TRBV4-1|once|16|TRBJ1-3
ASSPDPRQANSGNTIY
>TRBV6-5|-|13|TRBJ2-2
ASRRLAGRFGELF
>TRBV19|-|11|TRBJ2-7
ASSVQGGYEQY
>TRBV9|-|15|TRBJ2-4
ASSVDDGGAFRNIQY
>TRBV9|-|13|TRBJ2-1
ASSEGLAGGDEQF
>TRBV13|-|12|TRBJ1-1
ASSFRQVGTEAF
>TRBV12-3/TRBV12-4|-|11|TRBJ2-1
ASSWGGVAEQF
>TRBV6-2/TRBV6-3|-|10|TRBJ2-7
ASSYPGLEQY
>TRBV30|-|13|TRBJ1-2
AWSVLRTGGYGYT
>TRBV5-1|-|13|TRBJ2-3
ASSLGGRDTDTQY
>TRBV5-1|-|14|TRBJ2-5
ASSLTSGKAGETQY
>TRBV30|-|17|TRBJ1-2
AWSGAGRTGPIINYGYT
>TRBV5-4|-|15|TRBJ2-1
ASSLSAGSGSYNEQF
>TRBV4-3|-|15|TRBJ2-7
ASSQSWVISARTEQY
>TRBV30|-|13|TRBJ1-6
AWSVPRTGTASLH
>TRBV12-5|-|13|TRBJ2-3
ASRSIVSRTDTQY
>TRBV5-1|-|12|TRBJ2-5
ASSSIQGGETQY
>TRBV5-5|-|12|TRBJ1-1
ASSLFTGNTEAF
>TRBV30|-|15|TRBJ1-4
AWSFGQGSSTNEKLF
>TRBV4-1|-|17|TRBJ1-5
ASSQSTGQGATSSQPQH
>TRBV3-1/TRBV3-2|-|14|TRBJ2-2
ASSPLAGGPTGELF
>TRBV20-1|-|14|TRBJ2-7
SASGDSGGAAYEQY
>TRBV19|-|13|TRBJ2-2
ASTTQGQQTGELF
>TRBV12-3/TRBV12-4|-|10|TRBJ2-1
ASRGGPVGQF
>TRBV2|-|11|TRBJ1-6
ANRDRAHSPLH